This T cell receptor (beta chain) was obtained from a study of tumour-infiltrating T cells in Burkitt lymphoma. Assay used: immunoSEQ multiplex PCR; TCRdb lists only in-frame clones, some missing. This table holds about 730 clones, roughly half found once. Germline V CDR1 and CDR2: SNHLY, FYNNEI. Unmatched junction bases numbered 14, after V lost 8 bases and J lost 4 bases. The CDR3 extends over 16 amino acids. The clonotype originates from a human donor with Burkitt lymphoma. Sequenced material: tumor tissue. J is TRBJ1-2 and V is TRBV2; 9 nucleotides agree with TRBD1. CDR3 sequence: CASRPGTGILPYGYTF. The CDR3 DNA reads TGTGCCAGCCGCCCCGGGACAGGGATCCTACCCTATGGCTACACCTTC.